This T cell receptor (beta chain) was sequenced for a study of blood T cells in healthy people across ages. PCR was performed a second time for roughly 7 to 11 cycles using a sample-barcoded 5' primer and a J-beta primer mix. A tag from a template-switch adaptor with 12 random nucleotides marked each cDNA molecule. Via MiXCR, TCRdb re-called the 5' RACE reads, giving one row per CDR3 protein. The sample includes roughly 700,000 distinct CDR3 sequences, less than 40% of them seen just once. Germline V lookup: CDR1 MDHEN, CDR2 SYDVKM. This CDR3 has 15 amino acids. The ends lost 6 bases at V and 5 bases at J; junction bases unmatched: 11. The study, taken as a whole, reports: In long-lived donors, naive CD4+ cell counts and diversity exceeded those of aged donors. One million T cells yielded diversity estimates that were considered underestimates.

This clonotype has a count of ten or more. Its specificity is unknown. Material for sequencing was blood. This sequence joins TRBV28 and TRBJ2-5, with TRBD1 matching 8 bases. This clonotype was sampled from a woman older than 75 in good health. CDR3 bases: TGTGCCAGCAGGCGCCCTGCAGGGGGCCTGGAGACCCAGTACTTC. This codes for CASRRPAGGLETQYF. Full variable domain (rest looked up from reference TRBV28 and TRBJ2-5): DVKVTQSSRYLVKRTGEKVFLECVQDMDHENMFWYRQDPGLGLRLIYFSYDVKMKEKGDIPEGYSVSREKKERFSLILESASTNQTSMYLCASRRPAGGLETQYFGPGTRLLVL.